These T cell receptor beta chains were read from a single sample in a study of blood T cell repertoires in COVID-19. Assay used: immunoSEQ multiplex PCR; TCRdb lists only in-frame clones, some missing. The table lists about 300,000 clones, nearly 90% of them singletons. The sample consisted of PBMCs or T cells enriched from blood (not recorded which). The receptors come from a woman aged 45 to 65 who had been exposed to COVID-19. Both conserved end residues are part of each CDR3. The D gene is left open where the match is weak. Some rows have no size entry. The others give once, few or many, or a class for an expanded clone.

cdr3_length,v_call,d_call,j_call,clone_size,cdr3_aa,cdr3_nt
14,TRBV19,-,TRBJ2-7,-,CASSIARGGYEQYF,TGTGCCAGTAGTATAGCTAGGGGAGGCTACGAGCAGTACTTC
15,TRBV7-2,-,TRBJ1-5,-,CASSLWGGGGQPQHF,TGTGCCAGCAGCTTATGGGGGGGCGGCGGTCAGCCCCAGCATTTT
15,TRBV7-9,TRBD2,TRBJ2-5,-,CASSSGLAVGETQYF,TGTGCCAGCAGCTCGGGACTAGCCGTCGGAGAGACCCAGTACTTC
18,TRBV7-2,TRBD2,TRBJ2-3,-,CASSLGASGGTSTDTQYF,TGTGCCAGCAGCTTAGGGGCTAGCGGGGGCACTAGCACAGATACGCAGTATTTT
13,TRBV5-8,-,TRBJ2-1,once,CASNRASYNEQFF,TGTGCCAGCAACCGTGCTAGCTACAATGAGCAGTTCTTC
15,TRBV28,TRBD1,TRBJ2-7,-,CASSTRTGWPYEQYF,TGTGCCAGCAGTACGCGGACAGGGTGGCCGTACGAGCAGTACTTC
16,TRBV5-6,-,TRBJ1-6,once,CASSQFKISYNSPLHF,TGTGCCAGCAGCCAGTTCAAAATCTCCTATAATTCACCCCTCCACTTT
15,TRBV9,TRBD2,TRBJ2-3,-,CASSALAGGEDTQYF,TGTGCCAGCAGCGCCCTAGCGGGGGGCGAAGATACGCAGTATTTT
18,TRBV18,TRBD1,TRBJ1-5,few,CASSQRTGRDHSNQPQHF,TGTGCCAGCTCACAAAGGACAGGGAGGGACCATAGCAATCAGCCCCAGCATTTT
15,TRBV18,-,TRBJ1-2,-,CASSPQEGLNYGYTF,TGTGCCAGCTCACCACAGGAGGGGCTTAACTATGGCTACACCTTC
13,TRBV5-4,-,TRBJ2-5,-,CASSLFLQETQYF,TGTGCCAGCAGCCTCTTTCTCCAAGAGACCCAGTACTTC
15,TRBV5-4,TRBD2,TRBJ2-3,-,CASSLASGVIDTQYF,TGTGCCAGCAGCTTGGCTAGCGGGGTGATAGATACGCAGTATTTT
18,TRBV9,TRBD2,TRBJ2-2,-,CASSVGLAGGPYTGELFF,TGTGCCAGCAGCGTAGGACTAGCGGGGGGGCCGTACACCGGGGAGCTGTTTTTT
13,TRBV3-1/TRBV3-2,-,TRBJ2-3,-,CASSLLGAGTQYF,TGTGCCAGCAGTTTACTGGGCGCGGGTACGCAGTATTTT
17,TRBV5-1,TRBD1,TRBJ2-2,-,CASRTGTGLWNTGELFF,TGCGCCAGCAGAACCGGGACAGGGTTGTGGAACACCGGGGAGCTGTTTTTT
14,TRBV4-2,-,TRBJ2-2,few,CASSQDSRTGELFF,TGTGCCAGCAGCCAAGACTCTCGCACCGGGGAGCTGTTTTTT
11,TRBV6-1,-,TRBJ1-1,-,CASSEALRAFF,TGTGCCAGCAGTGAAGCCCTCAGAGCTTTCTTT
20,TRBV19,-,TRBJ2-6,-,CASSTAEAGAVFSGANVLTF,TGTGCCAGTAGTACCGCCGAGGCGGGGGCGGTTTTCTCTGGGGCCAACGTCCTGACTTTC
15,TRBV5-1,TRBD1,TRBJ1-6,-,CASSRSGGDNSPLHF,TGCGCCAGCAGCCGCTCAGGGGGAGATAATTCACCCCTCCACTTT
17,TRBV10-3,TRBD2,TRBJ2-7,-,CAISESTSGGTLYEQYF,TGTGCCATCAGTGAGTCGACTAGCGGGGGGACCTTATACGAGCAGTACTTC
14,TRBV5-1,TRBD1,TRBJ2-7,-,CASRSTGMVYEQYF,TGCGCCAGCAGGTCGACAGGGATGGTATACGAGCAGTACTTC
14,TRBV19,-,TRBJ1-1,once,CASSMRRGGTEAFF,TGTGCCAGTAGTATGCGGCGCGGCGGGACTGAAGCTTTCTTT
14,TRBV3-1/TRBV3-2,-,TRBJ1-6,-,CASSLAETNSPLHF,TGTGCCAGCAGCCTGGCCGAGACAAACTCACCCCTCCACTTT
16,TRBV28,-,TRBJ2-6,-,CASSKLDRTLANVLTF,TGTGCCAGCAGTAAATTGGACAGAACCTTGGCCAACGTCCTGACTTTC
16,TRBV3-1/TRBV3-2,TRBD2,TRBJ2-2,-,CASSEAGTGGTGELFF,TGTGCCAGCAGTGAGGCGGGGACGGGGGGAACCGGGGAGCTGTTTTTT
14,TRBV7-2,-,TRBJ2-3,-,CASSSSTSTDTQYF,TGTGCCAGCAGCTCGAGTACTAGCACAGATACGCAGTATTTT
13,TRBV19,TRBD1,TRBJ1-6,-,CASNSDRGSPLHF,TGTGCCAGTAATTCGGACAGGGGTTCACCCCTCCACTTT
15,TRBV7-2,TRBD2,TRBJ2-1,-,CASVTSGGGHNEQFF,TGTGCCAGCGTGACTAGCGGGGGGGGACACAATGAGCAGTTCTTC
16,TRBV5-1,TRBD2,TRBJ2-7,once,CASSSYSGGALDEQYF,TGCGCCAGCAGCTCCTATAGCGGGGGGGCTCTCGACGAGCAGTACTTC
13,TRBV4-1,TRBD1,TRBJ2-7,once,CASSYRQGGEQYF,TGCGCCAGCAGCTACAGACAGGGGGGCGAGCAGTACTTC
14,TRBV19,-,TRBJ2-5,-,CASSISGGRETQYF,TGTGCCAGTAGTATCTCAGGGGGGCGGGAGACCCAGTACTTC
19,TRBV21-1,-,TRBJ2-3,-,CASSKVPSGGGTSTDTQYF,TGTGCCAGCAGCAAAGTCCCTAGCGGGGGGGGTACTAGCACAGATACGCAGTATTTT
17,TRBV11-2,TRBD1,TRBJ1-4,-,CASSPRLGTGGNEKLFF,TGTGCCAGCAGCCCGAGGCTTGGGACAGGGGGGAATGAAAAACTGTTTTTT
14,TRBV28,TRBD1,TRBJ1-5,few,CATIGQVPAQPQHF,TGTGCCACCATCGGACAGGTTCCGGCTCAGCCCCAGCATTTT
17,TRBV2,TRBD2,TRBJ2-2,-,CASRSYSGGVSTGELFF,TGTGCCAGCAGGAGTTATAGCGGGGGGGTCTCCACCGGGGAGCTGTTTTTT
16,TRBV3-1/TRBV3-2,TRBD1,TRBJ2-7,-,CASSQTVRTGPYEQYF,TGTGCCAGCAGCCAAACAGTCCGGACAGGCCCCTACGAGCAGTACTTC